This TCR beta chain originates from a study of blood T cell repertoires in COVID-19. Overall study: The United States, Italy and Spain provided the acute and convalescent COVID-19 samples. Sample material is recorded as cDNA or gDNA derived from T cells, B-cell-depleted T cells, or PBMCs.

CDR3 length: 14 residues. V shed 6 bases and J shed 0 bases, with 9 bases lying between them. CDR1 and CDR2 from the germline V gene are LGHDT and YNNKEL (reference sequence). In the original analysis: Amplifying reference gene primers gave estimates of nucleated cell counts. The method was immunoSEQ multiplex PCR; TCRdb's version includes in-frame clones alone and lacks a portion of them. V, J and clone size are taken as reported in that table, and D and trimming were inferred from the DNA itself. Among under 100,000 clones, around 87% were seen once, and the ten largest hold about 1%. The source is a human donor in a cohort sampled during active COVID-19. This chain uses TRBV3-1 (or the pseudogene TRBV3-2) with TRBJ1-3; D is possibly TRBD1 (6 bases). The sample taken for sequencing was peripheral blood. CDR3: CASRHRVSGNTIYF. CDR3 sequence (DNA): TGTGCCAGCAGGCACAGGGTCTCTGGAAACACCATATATTTT.